This TCR beta chain stems from a study of blood T cell repertoires in COVID-19. Overall study: The samples span acute and convalescent COVID-19 from the United States, Italy and Spain. The analysed material was cDNA or gDNA that came from T cells, B-cell-depleted T cells, or PBMCs.

Authors' data handling: It was from reference gene primer amplification that nucleated cell counts were estimated. Produced via immunoSEQ multiplex PCR; TCRdb's table is partial and in-frame only. V and J calls and clone size follow that table, whereas D and trimming were derived from the DNA. Of more than 300,000 clones in the sample, approximately 88% were seen once. This clone was seen once. CDR3 length: 14 residues. Germline V gene sequence: CDR1 SGHVS, CDR2 FNYEAQ. Trimming removed 5 bases from V and 2 bases from J, with 12 bases in between. Followed longitudinally, the Seattle patients had been enrolled during active infection.

The chain employs TRBV7-6 and TRBJ2-5; D not resolved. Material for sequencing was peripheral blood. The receptor comes from a woman aged 25 to 39 with COVID-19, enrolled during active disease. CDR3 DNA: TGTGCCAGCAGCCGTTCAGGCCAGCAAGAGACCCAGTACTTC. Encoded protein: CASSRSGQQETQYF.